The entry that follows covers one TCR beta chain sequence. Its antigen is not identified. CDR1 is MNHEY, CDR2 SVGAGI, per germline. This CDR3 is built from 13 residues. The V gene lost 4 bases and the J gene lost 5 bases, with 12 bases spanning the gap. The use of a sample-barcoded 5' primer and a J-beta primer mix characterized a second PCR of 7 to 11 cycles. The template-switch adaptor was a 5' adaptor with 12 random nucleotides. It tagged each cDNA molecule. TCRdb ran MiXCR on the 5' RACE reads and lists one entry per CDR3 protein. Among 1.5 million to 2 million distinct CDR3 sequences listed, 28% were seen once. The data stem from a study of blood T cells in healthy people across ages. The study, taken as a whole, reports: A strong correlation was found between TCR beta diversity and the percentage of naive T cells.

Ten milliliters of peripheral blood were drawn from each donor. The chain is built from TRBV6-5 and TRBJ2-7; D possibly corresponds to TRBD1 (6 bases). Sequencing was carried out using blood. This receptor was taken from a woman aged 25-40 years in good health. DNA for the CDR3: TGTGCCAGCAGTTCACAGGGATCACACGAGCAGTACTTC. Translation: CASSSQGSHEQYF.